A selection of T cell receptor beta chains follows, all from one sample in a study of CD8+ T cells in alopecia areata. Here immunoSEQ multiplex PCR was the method, and the copy in TCRdb shows in-frame clones only, minus some. The sample lists about 300,000 clones, roughly 60% occurring once. The specimen was CD4+ T cells sorted from blood, collected at week 24, from a patient treated with tofacitinib. These receptors came from a human donor with alopecia areata. The CDR3 runs from the conserved cysteine through the conserved F or W. Each record gives: CDR3 length, D gene, V gene, clone size, J gene, CDR3 protein, CDR3 DNA. The D gene is left open where the match is weak. Some rows have no size entry. The others give once, few or many, or a class for an expanded clone.

len: 13
d_gene: NA
v_gene: TRBV15
abundance: once
j_gene: TRBJ2-5
CDR3aa: CATSRGDEETQYF
CDR3nt: TGTGCCACCAGCAGAGGTGACGAAGAGACCCAGTACTTC

len: 14
d_gene: TRBD2
v_gene: TRBV10-3
abundance: NA
j_gene: TRBJ2-5
CDR3aa: CAISGTSNQETQYF
CDR3nt: TGTGCCATCAGTGGGACTAGCAACCAAGAGACCCAGTACTTC

len: 15
d_gene: NA
v_gene: TRBV5-4
abundance: NA
j_gene: TRBJ2-3
CDR3aa: CASSLDGGVTDTQYF
CDR3nt: TGTGCCAGCAGCTTGGACGGGGGTGTCACAGATACGCAGTATTTT

len: 14
d_gene: TRBD1
v_gene: TRBV30
abundance: NA
j_gene: TRBJ1-1
CDR3aa: CAWREIGQGTEAFF
CDR3nt: TGTGCCTGGAGGGAGATTGGACAGGGCACTGAAGCTTTCTTT

len: 15
d_gene: NA
v_gene: TRBV5-1
abundance: NA
j_gene: TRBJ2-7
CDR3aa: CASGPVGRMFDEQYF
CDR3nt: TGCGCCAGCGGTCCTGTGGGACGGATGTTCGACGAGCAGTACTTC

len: 17
d_gene: TRBD2
v_gene: TRBV9
abundance: NA
j_gene: TRBJ2-5
CDR3aa: CASSVGVLAGGEETQYF
CDR3nt: TGTGCCAGCAGCGTAGGCGTCCTAGCGGGGGGCGAAGAGACCCAGTACTTC

len: 13
d_gene: TRBD1
v_gene: TRBV29-1
abundance: NA
j_gene: TRBJ1-5
CDR3aa: CSVQTGDDQPQHF
CDR3nt: TGCAGCGTTCAGACAGGGGACGATCAGCCCCAGCATTTT

len: 14
d_gene: TRBD2
v_gene: TRBV29-1
abundance: NA
j_gene: TRBJ2-7
CDR3aa: CSVPSGGSSYEQYF
CDR3nt: TGCAGCGTTCCTAGCGGGGGGAGCTCCTACGAGCAGTACTTC

len: 12
d_gene: NA
v_gene: TRBV6-5
abundance: NA
j_gene: TRBJ2-5
CDR3aa: CASSYSSETQYF
CDR3nt: TGTGCCAGCAGTTACTCCTCGGAGACCCAGTACTTC

len: 16
d_gene: NA
v_gene: TRBV4-1
abundance: NA
j_gene: TRBJ1-3
CDR3aa: CASSQVWGSSGNTIYF
CDR3nt: TGCGCCAGCAGCCAAGTATGGGGGAGCTCTGGAAACACCATATATTTT

len: 14
d_gene: TRBD1
v_gene: TRBV19
abundance: NA
j_gene: TRBJ2-1
CDR3aa: CASSPGQGFNEQFF
CDR3nt: TGTGCCAGTAGTCCGGGACAGGGGTTCAATGAGCAGTTCTTC

len: 14
d_gene: TRBD1
v_gene: TRBV25-1
abundance: NA
j_gene: TRBJ1-1
CDR3aa: CASTLTGMATEAFF
CDR3nt: TGTGCCAGCACCTTGACAGGGATGGCCACTGAAGCTTTCTTT

len: 13
d_gene: NA
v_gene: TRBV30
abundance: NA
j_gene: TRBJ1-2
CDR3aa: CAWSVRAEGGYTF
CDR3nt: TGTGCCTGGAGTGTACGGGCCGAGGGGGGCTACACCTTC

len: 14
d_gene: NA
v_gene: TRBV29-1
abundance: NA
j_gene: TRBJ2-7
CDR3aa: CSVAREGAGYEQYF
CDR3nt: TGCAGCGTTGCCAGGGAAGGGGCAGGCTACGAGCAGTACTTC

len: 13
d_gene: NA
v_gene: TRBV30
abundance: NA
j_gene: TRBJ2-1
CDR3aa: CALQTTSYNEQFF
CDR3nt: TGTGCCTTGCAGACCACCTCCTACAATGAGCAGTTCTTC

len: 13
d_gene: NA
v_gene: TRBV29-1
abundance: few
j_gene: TRBJ2-7
CDR3aa: CSARPPGNYEQYF
CDR3nt: TGCAGCGCCCGTCCCCCAGGGAACTACGAGCAGTACTTC

len: 13
d_gene: NA
v_gene: TRBV4-2
abundance: NA
j_gene: TRBJ2-7
CDR3aa: CASSQDITYEQYF
CDR3nt: TGTGCCAGCAGCCAAGATATTACTTACGAGCAGTACTTC

len: 11
d_gene: NA
v_gene: TRBV20-1
abundance: NA
j_gene: TRBJ2-2
CDR3aa: CSALGTGELFF
CDR3nt: TGCAGTGCGTTAGGCACCGGGGAGCTGTTTTTT

len: 16
d_gene: TRBD1
v_gene: TRBV5-1
abundance: NA
j_gene: TRBJ2-7
CDR3aa: CASSTQGQGAPYEQYF
CDR3nt: TGCGCCAGCAGCACCCAGGGACAGGGGGCGCCGTACGAGCAGTACTTC

len: 14
d_gene: NA
v_gene: TRBV6-5
abundance: NA
j_gene: TRBJ1-6
CDR3aa: CASRGPGGSSPLHF
CDR3nt: TGTGCCAGCAGGGGGCCGGGAGGCTCCTCACCCCTCCACTTT

len: 11
d_gene: NA
v_gene: TRBV29-1
abundance: NA
j_gene: TRBJ2-5
CDR3aa: CSFVAGETQYF
CDR3nt: TGCAGCTTTGTGGCGGGGGAGACCCAGTACTTC

len: 12
d_gene: NA
v_gene: TRBV28
abundance: few
j_gene: TRBJ2-1
CDR3aa: CASRTPSREQFF
CDR3nt: TGTGCCAGCAGAACCCCTAGTAGAGAGCAGTTCTTC

len: 14
d_gene: TRBD2
v_gene: TRBV5-1
abundance: NA
j_gene: TRBJ2-3
CDR3aa: CASSLGLVTDTQYF
CDR3nt: TGCGCCAGCAGCCTCGGACTAGTGACAGATACGCAGTATTTT

len: 13
d_gene: NA
v_gene: TRBV11-2
abundance: NA
j_gene: TRBJ2-5
CDR3aa: CASSLNRAETQYF
CDR3nt: TGTGCCAGCAGCTTAAACAGGGCTGAGACCCAGTACTTC

len: 14
d_gene: TRBD1
v_gene: TRBV7-2
abundance: NA
j_gene: TRBJ1-2
CDR3aa: CASSLRDSSDGYTF
CDR3nt: TGTGCCAGCAGCTTACGGGACAGTTCGGATGGCTACACCTTC

len: 14
d_gene: TRBD1
v_gene: TRBV6-4
abundance: NA
j_gene: TRBJ1-2
CDR3aa: CASSPGQGVHGYTF
CDR3nt: TGTGCCAGCAGTCCGGGACAGGGGGTCCATGGCTACACCTTC